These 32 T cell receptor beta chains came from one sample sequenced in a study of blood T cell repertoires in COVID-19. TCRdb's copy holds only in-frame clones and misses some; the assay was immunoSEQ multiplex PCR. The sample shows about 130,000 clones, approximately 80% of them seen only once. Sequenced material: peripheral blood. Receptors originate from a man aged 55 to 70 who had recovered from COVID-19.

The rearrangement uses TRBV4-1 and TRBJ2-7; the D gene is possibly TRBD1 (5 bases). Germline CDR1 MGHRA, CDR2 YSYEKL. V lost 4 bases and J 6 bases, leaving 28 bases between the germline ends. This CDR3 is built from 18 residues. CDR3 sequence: CASSLSLSLRTLGAEQYF. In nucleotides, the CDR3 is TGCGCCAGCAGCCTATCCCTGAGTTTAAGGACCCTAGGGGCCGAGCAGTACTTC.

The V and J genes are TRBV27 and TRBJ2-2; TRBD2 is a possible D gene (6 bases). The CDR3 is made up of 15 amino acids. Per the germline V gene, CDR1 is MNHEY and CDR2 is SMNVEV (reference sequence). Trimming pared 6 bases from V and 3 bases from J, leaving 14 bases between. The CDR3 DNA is TGTGCCAGCAGCCTGGGGGGATGGGACACCGGGGAGCTGTTTTTT. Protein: CASSLGGWDTGELFF.

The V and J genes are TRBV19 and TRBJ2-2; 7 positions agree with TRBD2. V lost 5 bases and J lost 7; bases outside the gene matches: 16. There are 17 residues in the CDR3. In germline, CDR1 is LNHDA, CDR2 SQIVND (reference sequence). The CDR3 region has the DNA TGTGCCAGTAGTGGGACCCAGGGCGGTCCGGGGGGCGGGGAGCTGTTTTTT. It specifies CASSGTQGGPGGGELFF.

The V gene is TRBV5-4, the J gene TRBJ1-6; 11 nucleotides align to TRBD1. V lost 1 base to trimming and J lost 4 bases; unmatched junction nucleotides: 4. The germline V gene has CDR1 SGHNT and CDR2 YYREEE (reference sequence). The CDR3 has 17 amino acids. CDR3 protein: CASSLSGDRGYNSPLHF. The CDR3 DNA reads TGTGCCAGCAGCTTGTCCGGGGACAGGGGGTATAATTCACCCCTCCACTTT.

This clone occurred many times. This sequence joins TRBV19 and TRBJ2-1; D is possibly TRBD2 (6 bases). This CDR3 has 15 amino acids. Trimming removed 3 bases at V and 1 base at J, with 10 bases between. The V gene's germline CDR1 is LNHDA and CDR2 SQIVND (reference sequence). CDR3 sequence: CASSIGRDSYNEQFF. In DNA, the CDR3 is TGTGCCAGTAGTATCGGGCGGGATTCCTACAATGAGCAGTTCTTC.

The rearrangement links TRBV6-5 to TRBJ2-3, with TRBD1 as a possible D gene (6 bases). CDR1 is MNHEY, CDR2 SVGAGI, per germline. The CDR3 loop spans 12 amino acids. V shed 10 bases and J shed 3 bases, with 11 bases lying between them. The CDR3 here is CATTQGTDTQYF. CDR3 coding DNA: TGTGCCACCACCCAGGGGACAGATACGCAGTATTTT.

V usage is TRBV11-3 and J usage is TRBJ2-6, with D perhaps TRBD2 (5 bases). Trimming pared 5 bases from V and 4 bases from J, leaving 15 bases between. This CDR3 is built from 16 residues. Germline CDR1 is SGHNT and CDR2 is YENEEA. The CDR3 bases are TGTGCCAGCAGCCCCCGGGATCTTAAGGGGGCCAACGTCCTGACTTTC. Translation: CASSPRDLKGANVLTF.

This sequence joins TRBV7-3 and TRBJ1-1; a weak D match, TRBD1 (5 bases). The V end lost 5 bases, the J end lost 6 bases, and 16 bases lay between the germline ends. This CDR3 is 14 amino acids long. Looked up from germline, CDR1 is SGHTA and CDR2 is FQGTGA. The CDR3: CASSPGSRGAEAFF. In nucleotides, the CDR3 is TGTGCCAGCAGCCCAGGGTCCCGTGGTGCTGAAGCTTTCTTT.

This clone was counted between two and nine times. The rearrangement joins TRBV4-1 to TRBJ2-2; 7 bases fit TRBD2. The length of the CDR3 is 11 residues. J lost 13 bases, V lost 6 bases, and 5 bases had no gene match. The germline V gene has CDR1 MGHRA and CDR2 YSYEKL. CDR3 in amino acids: CASRKRGSLFF. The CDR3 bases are TGCGCCAGCAGAAAGCGGGGCTCGCTGTTTTTT.

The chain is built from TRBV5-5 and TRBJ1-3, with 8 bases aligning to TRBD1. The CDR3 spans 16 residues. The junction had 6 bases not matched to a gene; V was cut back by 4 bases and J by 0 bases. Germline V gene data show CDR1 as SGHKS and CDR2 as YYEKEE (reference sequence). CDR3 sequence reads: CASSISGTGSGNTIYF. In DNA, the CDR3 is TGTGCCAGCAGCATATCCGGGACAGGCTCTGGAAACACCATATATTTT. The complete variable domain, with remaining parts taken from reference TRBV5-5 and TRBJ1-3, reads DAGVTQSPTHLIKTRGQQVTLRCSPISGHKSVSWYQQVLGQGPQFIFQYYEKEERGRGNFPDRFSARQFPNYSSELNVNALLLGDSALYLCASSISGTGSGNTIYFGEGSWLTVV.

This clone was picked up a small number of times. In DNA, the CDR3 is TGCGCCAGCAGCCAGCTATCAAGCTCCTATAATTCACCCCTCCACTTT. This codes for CASSQLSSSYNSPLHF. The rearrangement links TRBV4-1 to TRBJ1-6; the D is unclear. The CDR3 covers 16 residues. Germline CDR1 and CDR2: MGHRA and YSYEKL. V lost 3 bases, J lost 0 bases, and 9 bases lay in between.

CDR3 in amino acids: CASSLGLAGGNTGELFF. In nucleotides, the CDR3 is TGTGCCAGCAGCCTCGGACTAGCGGGGGGGAACACCGGGGAGCTGTTTTTT. This chain joins TRBV7-6 and TRBJ2-2, with 14 bases identical to TRBD2. Germline values: CDR1 SGHVS, CDR2 FNYEAQ. V gave up 5 bases and J gave up 1 base; unmatched junction bases: 3. The CDR3 contains 17 residues.

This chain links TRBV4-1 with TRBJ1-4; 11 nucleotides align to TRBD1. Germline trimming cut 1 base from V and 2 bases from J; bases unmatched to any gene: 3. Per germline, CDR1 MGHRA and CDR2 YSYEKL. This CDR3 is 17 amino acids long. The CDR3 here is CASSQGTGGVTNEKLFF. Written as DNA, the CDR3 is TGCGCCAGCAGCCAAGGGACAGGGGGCGTTACTAATGAAAAACTGTTTTTT.

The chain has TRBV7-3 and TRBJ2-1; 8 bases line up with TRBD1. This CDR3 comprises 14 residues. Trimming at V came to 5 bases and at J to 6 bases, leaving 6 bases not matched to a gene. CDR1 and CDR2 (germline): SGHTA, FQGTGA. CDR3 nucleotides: TGTGCCAGCAGCCCACAGGGGGATTTCAATGAGCAGTTCTTC. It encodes CASSPQGDFNEQFF.

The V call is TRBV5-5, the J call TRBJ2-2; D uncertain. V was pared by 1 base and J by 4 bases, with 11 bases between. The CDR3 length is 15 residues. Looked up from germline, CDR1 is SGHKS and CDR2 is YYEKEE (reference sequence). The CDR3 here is CASSLSQAPTGELFF. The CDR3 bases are TGTGCCAGCAGCTTGTCTCAAGCCCCCACCGGGGAGCTGTTTTTT.

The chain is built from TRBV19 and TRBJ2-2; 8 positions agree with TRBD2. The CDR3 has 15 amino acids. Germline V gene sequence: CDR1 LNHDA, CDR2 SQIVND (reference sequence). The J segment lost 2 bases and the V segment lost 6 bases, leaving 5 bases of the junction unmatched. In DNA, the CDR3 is TGTGCCAGTAGCAGGACTAGCCCCAACACCGGGGAGCTGTTTTTT. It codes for CASSRTSPNTGELFF.

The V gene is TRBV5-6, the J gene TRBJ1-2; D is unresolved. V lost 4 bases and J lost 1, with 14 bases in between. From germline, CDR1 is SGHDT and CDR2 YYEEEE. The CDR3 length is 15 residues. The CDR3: CASSPGQRVNYGYTF. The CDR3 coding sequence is TGTGCCAGCAGCCCCGGGCAGAGGGTTAACTATGGCTACACCTTC.

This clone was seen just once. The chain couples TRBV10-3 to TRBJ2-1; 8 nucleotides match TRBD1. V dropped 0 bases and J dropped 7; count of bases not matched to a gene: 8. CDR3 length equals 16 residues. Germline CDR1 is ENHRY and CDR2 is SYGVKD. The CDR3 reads CAISESLQDRVNEQFF. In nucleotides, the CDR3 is TGTGCCATCAGTGAGTCCCTGCAGGACAGGGTAAATGAGCAGTTCTTC.

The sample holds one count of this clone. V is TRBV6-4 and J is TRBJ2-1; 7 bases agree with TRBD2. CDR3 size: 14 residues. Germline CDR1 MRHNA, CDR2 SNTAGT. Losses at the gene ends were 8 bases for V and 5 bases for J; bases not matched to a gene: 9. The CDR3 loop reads CASARDGGNNEQFF. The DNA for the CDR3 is TGTGCCAGCGCCCGGGACGGGGGGAACAATGAGCAGTTCTTC.

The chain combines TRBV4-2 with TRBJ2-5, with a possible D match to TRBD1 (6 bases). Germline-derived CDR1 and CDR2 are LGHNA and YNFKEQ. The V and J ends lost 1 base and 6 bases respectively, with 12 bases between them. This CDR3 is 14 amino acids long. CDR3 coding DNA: TGTGCCAGCAGCCAAGTAGAAGGGGGAAAGACCCAGTACTTC. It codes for CASSQVEGGKTQYF.

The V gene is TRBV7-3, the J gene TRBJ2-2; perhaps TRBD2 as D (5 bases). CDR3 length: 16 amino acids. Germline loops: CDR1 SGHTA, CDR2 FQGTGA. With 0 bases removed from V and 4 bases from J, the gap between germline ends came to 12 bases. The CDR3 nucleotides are TGTGCCAGCAGCTTAACGAGAGAGGGTCCCACCGGGGAGCTGTTTTTT. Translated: CASSLTREGPTGELFF. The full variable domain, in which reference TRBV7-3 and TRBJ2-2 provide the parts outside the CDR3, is GAGVSQTPSNKVTEKGKYVELRCDPISGHTALYWYRQSLGQGPEFLIYFQGTGAADDSGLPNDRFFAVRPEGSVSTLKIQRTERGDSAVYLCASSLTREGPTGELFFGEGSRLTVL.

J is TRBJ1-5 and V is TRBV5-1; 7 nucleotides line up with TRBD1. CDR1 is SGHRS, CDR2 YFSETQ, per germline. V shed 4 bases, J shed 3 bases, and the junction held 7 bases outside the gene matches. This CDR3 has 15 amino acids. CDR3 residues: CASSPQGDDNQPQHF. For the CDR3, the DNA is TGCGCCAGCAGCCCCCAGGGGGATGACAATCAGCCCCAGCATTTT.

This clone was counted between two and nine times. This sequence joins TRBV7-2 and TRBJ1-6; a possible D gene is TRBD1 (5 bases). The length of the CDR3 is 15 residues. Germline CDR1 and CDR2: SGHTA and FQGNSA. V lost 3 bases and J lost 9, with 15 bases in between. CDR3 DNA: TGTGCCAGCAGCTTCGGGGGGGGAGGTGGTTCACCCCTCCACTTT. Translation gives CASSFGGGGGSPLHF.

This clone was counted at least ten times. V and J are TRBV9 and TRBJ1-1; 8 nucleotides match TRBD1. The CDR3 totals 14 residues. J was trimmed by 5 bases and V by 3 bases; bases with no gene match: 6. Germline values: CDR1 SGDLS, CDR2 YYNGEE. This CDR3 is CASSAGQGDTEAFF. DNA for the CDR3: TGTGCCAGCAGCGCCGGACAGGGCGATACTGAAGCTTTCTTT. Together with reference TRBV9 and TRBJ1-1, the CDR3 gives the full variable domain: DSGVTQTPKHLITATGQRVTLRCSPRSGDLSVYWYQQSLDQGLQFLIQYYNGEERAKGNILERFSAQQFPDLHSELNLSSLELGDSALYFCASSAGQGDTEAFFGQGTRLTVV.

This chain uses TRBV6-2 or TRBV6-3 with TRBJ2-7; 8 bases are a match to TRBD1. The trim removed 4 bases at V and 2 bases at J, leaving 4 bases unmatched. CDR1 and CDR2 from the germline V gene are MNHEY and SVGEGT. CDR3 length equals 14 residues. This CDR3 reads CASSLDRDPYEQYF. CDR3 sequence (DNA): TGTGCCAGCAGTTTGGACAGGGACCCCTACGAGCAGTACTTC.

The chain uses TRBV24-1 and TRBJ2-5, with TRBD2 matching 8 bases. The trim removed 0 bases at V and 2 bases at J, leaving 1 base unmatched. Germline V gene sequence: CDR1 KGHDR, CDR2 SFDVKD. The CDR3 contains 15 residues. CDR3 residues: CATSDLTSGQETQYF. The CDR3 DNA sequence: TGTGCCACCAGTGATTTGACTAGCGGACAAGAGACCCAGTACTTC.

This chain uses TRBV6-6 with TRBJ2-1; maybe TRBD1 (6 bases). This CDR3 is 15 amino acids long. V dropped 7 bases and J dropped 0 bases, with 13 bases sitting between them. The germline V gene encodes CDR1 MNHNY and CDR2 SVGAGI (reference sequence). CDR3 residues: CASTPQGSSYNEQFF. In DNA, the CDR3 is TGTGCCAGCACCCCCCAGGGGAGCTCCTACAATGAGCAGTTCTTC.

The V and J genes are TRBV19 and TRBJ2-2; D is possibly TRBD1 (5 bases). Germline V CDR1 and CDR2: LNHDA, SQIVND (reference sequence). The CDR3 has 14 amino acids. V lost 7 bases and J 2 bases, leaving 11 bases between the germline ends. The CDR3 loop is CASTTGANTGELFF. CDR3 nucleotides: TGTGCCAGTACTACAGGAGCTAACACCGGGGAGCTGTTTTTT.

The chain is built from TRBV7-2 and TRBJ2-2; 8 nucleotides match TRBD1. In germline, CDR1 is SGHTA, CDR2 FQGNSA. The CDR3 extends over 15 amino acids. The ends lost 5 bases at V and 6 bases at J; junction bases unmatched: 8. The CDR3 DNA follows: TGTGCCAGCAGCGGGGACAGGAATGGCGCCGGGGAGCTGTTTTTT. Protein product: CASSGDRNGAGELFF.

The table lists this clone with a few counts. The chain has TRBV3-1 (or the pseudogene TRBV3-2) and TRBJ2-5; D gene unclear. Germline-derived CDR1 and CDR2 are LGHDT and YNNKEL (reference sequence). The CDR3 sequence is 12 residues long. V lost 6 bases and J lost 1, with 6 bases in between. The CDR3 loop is CASRSPQETQYF. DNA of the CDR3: TGTGCCAGCAGGAGCCCCCAAGAGACCCAGTACTTC.

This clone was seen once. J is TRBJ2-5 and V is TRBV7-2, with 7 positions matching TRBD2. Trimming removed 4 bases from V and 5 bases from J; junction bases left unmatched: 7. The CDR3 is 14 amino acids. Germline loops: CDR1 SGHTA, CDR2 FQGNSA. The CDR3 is CASSSGGGGETQYF. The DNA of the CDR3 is TGTGCCAGCAGCTCGGGGGGAGGTGGGGAGACCCAGTACTTC.

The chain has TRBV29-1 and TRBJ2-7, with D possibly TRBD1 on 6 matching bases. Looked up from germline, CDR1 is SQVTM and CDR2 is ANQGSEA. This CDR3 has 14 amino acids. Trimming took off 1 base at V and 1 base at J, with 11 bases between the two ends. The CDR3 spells CSVEVSRGSYEQYF. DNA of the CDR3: TGCAGCGTTGAAGTTTCAAGGGGGTCCTACGAGCAGTACTTC.